These T cell receptor beta chains were read from a single sample in a study of a mutant IDH1 vaccine in newly diagnosed glioma. Method: immunoSEQ multiplex PCR; TCRdb's copy keeps in-frame clones and lacks some. The sample holds 41,000 or so clones, over 70% seen once. No antigen has been assigned to these receptors. The sequencing used PBMCs, collected from a glioma patient whose treatment included an IDH1 peptide vaccine. The receptors shown here come from a woman between 35 and 50 years old with glioma. Some clones in this sample may be carry-over from other donors' samples. Each CDR3 is given with its conserved first and last residue. The D gene is left open where the match is weak. Size is omitted from some rows. Given values are once, few, many or a class for expanded clones.

J | size | V | D | CDR3 | DNA
TRBJ2-2 | . | TRBV11-3 | . | CASSPRAQGDTGELFF | TGTGCCAGCAGCCCAAGGGCACAGGGTGACACCGGGGAGCTGTTTTTT
TRBJ1-2 | . | TRBV10-3 | . | CAISGGSNYGYTF | TGTGCCATCAGCGGAGGATCCAACTATGGCTACACCTTC
TRBJ1-1 | . | TRBV5-4 | . | CASSLGSSDTEAFF | TGTGCCAGCAGCTTGGGGAGTAGTGACACTGAAGCTTTCTTT
TRBJ1-6 | . | TRBV7-6 | TRBD1 | CASSLDRGRNNSPLHF | TGTGCCAGCAGCTTAGACAGGGGAAGGAATAATTCACCCCTCCACTTT
TRBJ1-2 | . | TRBV28 | . | CASSFPRGSSGYGYTF | TGTGCCAGCAGTTTCCCCCGGGGCAGCTCGGGCTATGGCTACACCTTC
TRBJ2-7 | . | TRBV7-9 | . | CASSLSGLGPYEQYF | TGTGCCAGCAGCTTAAGCGGTTTGGGACCCTACGAGCAGTACTTC
TRBJ2-3 | . | TRBV11-2 | . | CASALSTDTQYF | TGTGCCAGCGCCCTTAGCACAGATACGCAGTATTTT
TRBJ1-4 | . | TRBV4-3 | . | CASSQGGGSREKLFF | TGCGCCAGCAGCCAAGGAGGAGGCTCGAGGGAAAAACTGTTTTTT
TRBJ2-6 | . | TRBV28 | TRBD2 | CASSPGGSGGFGANVLTF | TGTGCCAGCAGTCCGGGTGGTAGCGGGGGGTTTGGGGCCAACGTCCTGACTTTC
TRBJ2-1 | . | TRBV10-3 | TRBD2 | CAISEMKLAVSSYNEQFF | TGTGCCATCAGTGAAATGAAACTAGCGGTGAGCTCCTACAATGAGCAGTTCTTC
TRBJ2-7 | . | TRBV9 | . | CASSASSSPEQYF | TGTGCCAGCAGCGCCTCCTCATCCCCCGAGCAGTACTTC
TRBJ1-4 | once | TRBV27 | TRBD1 | CASSPWTGGPEKLFF | TGTGCCAGCAGTCCCTGGACAGGGGGCCCCGAAAAACTGTTTTTT
TRBJ2-7 | . | TRBV7-2 | TRBD2 | CASSLIPSGGPRSYEQYF | TGTGCCAGCAGCTTAATTCCTAGCGGGGGGCCCCGCTCCTACGAGCAGTACTTC
TRBJ2-1 | . | TRBV19 | TRBD2 | CASSIEVGGRDLYNEQFF | TGTGCCAGTAGTATAGAGGTTGGCGGGAGAGATCTTTACAATGAGCAGTTCTTC
TRBJ2-5 | . | TRBV29-1 | TRBD1 | CSVPGTGGSLLGETQYF | TGCAGCGTTCCTGGGACAGGTGGTTCTCTATTAGGGGAGACCCAGTACTTC
TRBJ1-5 | . | TRBV5-6 | . | CASSEAKTGAYQPQHF | TGTGCCAGCAGCGAAGCCAAGACAGGCGCTTATCAGCCCCAGCATTTT
TRBJ2-7 | . | TRBV5-1 | TRBD2 | CASSLGGGTLAGTYEQYF | TGCGCCAGCAGCTTAGGGGGGGGGACGCTAGCGGGTACCTACGAGCAGTACTTC
TRBJ2-3 | once | TRBV5-1 | TRBD1 | CASGQDRGDTDTQYF | TGCGCCAGCGGACAAGACAGGGGCGACACAGATACGCAGTATTTT
TRBJ2-3 | . | TRBV6-5 | TRBD2 | CATKDDRGGRAQYF | TGTGCCACCAAGGATGACCGGGGGGGCCGGGCGCAGTATTTT
TRBJ1-2 | . | TRBV30 | . | CAWRAAEGPYGYTF | TGTGCCTGGAGGGCGGCTGAGGGGCCCTATGGCTACACCTTC
TRBJ2-6 | . | TRBV11-2 | . | CASSAGANVLTF | TGTGCCAGCAGCGCCGGGGCCAACGTCCTGACTTTC
TRBJ1-1 | . | TRBV5-4 | . | CASSLKGPTEAFF | TGTGCCAGCAGCTTGAAAGGACCCACTGAAGCTTTCTTT
TRBJ2-5 | . | TRBV6-6 | . | CASSYSSRGKETQYF | TGTGCCAGCAGTTACTCGAGCCGGGGCAAAGAGACCCAGTACTTC
TRBJ2-3 | few | TRBV9 | TRBD2 | CASNRLAGGQDTQYF | TGTGCCAGCAACCGACTAGCGGGAGGGCAAGATACGCAGTATTTT
TRBJ1-1 | . | TRBV30 | TRBD1 | CAWRTRDSLNTEAFF | TGTGCCTGGAGAACCCGGGACAGCTTGAACACTGAAGCTTTCTTT
TRBJ2-3 | . | TRBV5-4 | . | CASSLEGNLYDFSTDTQYF | TGTGCCAGCAGCTTGGAAGGGAACCTCTATGACTTTAGCACAGATACGCAGTATTTT
TRBJ2-5 | . | TRBV4-1 | . | CASSQLPGETQYF | TGCGCCAGCAGCCAGCTGCCGGGTGAGACCCAGTACTTC
TRBJ1-2 | . | TRBV29-1 | TRBD1 | CSVGDRGVPGYTF | TGCAGCGTGGGGGACAGGGGGGTTCCCGGCTACACCTTC
TRBJ1-1 | . | TRBV5-1 | TRBD1 | CASSPMTGGITEAFF | TGCGCCAGCAGCCCGATGACAGGGGGCATCACTGAAGCTTTCTTT
TRBJ2-3 | . | TRBV4-3 | TRBD2 | CASSQELWGSGRSDTQYF | TGCGCCAGCAGCCAAGAATTGTGGGGAAGCGGGAGGTCAGATACGCAGTATTTT
TRBJ2-3 | few | TRBV25-1 | . | CASSSTTQYF | TGTGCCAGCAGTTCGACTACGCAGTATTTT
TRBJ2-3 | . | TRBV5-8 | . | CASSLLDTQYF | TGTGCCAGCAGCTTACTAGATACGCAGTATTTT
TRBJ2-7 | once | TRBV29-1 | . | CSVLGETYEQYF | TGCAGCGTTCTGGGTGAGACCTACGAGCAGTACTTC
TRBJ1-1 | . | TRBV27 | . | CASSLSMVGLEAFF | TGTGCCAGCAGTTTATCTATGGTGGGGCTTGAAGCTTTCTTT
TRBJ2-1 | . | TRBV27 | . | CASSLVGSSVNEQFF | TGTGCCAGCAGTTTAGTCGGCTCTAGCGTCAATGAGCAGTTCTTC
TRBJ2-1 | once | TRBV6-1 | TRBD2 | CASSTSGGANEQFF | TGTGCCAGCAGTACTAGCGGGGGGGCGAATGAGCAGTTCTTC
TRBJ2-1 | once | TRBV5-1 | TRBD2 | CASSLAGTNGNEQFF | TGCGCCAGCAGCTTGGCAGGGACTAATGGTAATGAGCAGTTCTTC
TRBJ2-4 | . | TRBV6-1 | . | CASSEFPGGTFIAKNIQYF | TGTGCCAGCAGTGAATTTCCTGGTGGGACATTCATAGCCAAAAACATTCAGTACTTC
TRBJ2-7 | . | TRBV4-1 | . | CASSRPGYEQYF | TGCGCCAGCAGCCGCCCAGGCTACGAGCAGTACTTC
TRBJ1-1 | few | TRBV27 | . | CASSLSGSRAEAFF | TGTGCCAGCAGTTTATCGGGAAGTCGGGCTGAAGCTTTCTTT
TRBJ1-1 | . | TRBV25-1 | . | CASGEGRDTEAFF | TGTGCCAGCGGGGAAGGCAGAGACACTGAAGCTTTCTTT
TRBJ1-5 | . | TRBV7-6 | . | CASSPLQGPSGYPQHF | TGTGCCAGCAGCCCCCTGCAGGGTCCGTCCGGGTATCCCCAGCATTTT
TRBJ2-3 | . | TRBV4-3 | . | CASSQAGIDTQYF | TGCGCCAGCAGCCAAGCGGGGATAGATACGCAGTATTTT
TRBJ2-2 | . | TRBV19 | TRBD1 | CASSIGTGVTGELFF | TGTGCCAGTAGTATAGGGACAGGGGTCACCGGGGAGCTGTTTTTT